This TCR beta chain originates from a study of cytotoxic CD8 clonotypes in ibrutinib-treated CLL. Only in-frame clones appear in the TCRdb table, and some are missing; sequencing was by immunoSEQ multiplex PCR. In the table there are some 50,000 clones, around three fifths of which are singletons. CDR1 and CDR2 (germline): ENHRY, SYGVKD. The germline V and J ends were trimmed by 6 bases and 0 bases, with 8 bases remaining between them. The CDR3 sequence is 14 residues long. With respect to this clone: Its specificity is unknown.

Whole-study results and caveats: Having risen at ibrutinib response, clonality had fallen back toward baseline by progression.

The clonotype originates from a human donor with chronic lymphocytic leukemia. Source: PBMCs, taken after 24 months of ibrutinib treatment. The chain uses TRBV10-3 and TRBJ2-2; D unresolved. This chain's CDR3 is CAISPGANTGELFF. The DNA of the CDR3 is TGTGCCATCAGCCCTGGGGCGAACACCGGGGAGCTGTTTTTT.